What follows are 16 T cell receptor beta chains derived from one specimen sequenced in a study of T cell responses to AZD1222 COVID-19 vaccine. The data were produced by immunoSEQ multiplex PCR, yet TCRdb's version contains in-frame clones alone and is incomplete. Here the sample spans approximately 150,000 clones, 85% to 90% being singletons. The material sequenced was peripheral blood, taken on day 0 of AZD1222 vaccination. The receptors shown here come from an adult in good health.

J is TRBJ2-7 and V is TRBV6-5; possibly TRBD1 for D (5 bases). Between the trimmed V and J ends, which lost 2 bases and 2 bases, there was a span of 13 bases. Germline V gene sequence: CDR1 MNHEY, CDR2 SVGAGI. This CDR3 comprises 15 residues. CDR3 amino acids: CASSYLNRLAYEQYF. The CDR3 bases are TGTGCCAGCAGTTACCTAAACAGGCTGGCCTACGAGCAGTACTTC.

The chain links TRBV6-5 to TRBJ2-7, with a tentative D call TRBD1 (6 bases). Trimming took off 6 bases at V and 6 bases at J, with 15 bases between the two ends. From germline, CDR1 is MNHEY and CDR2 SVGAGI. This CDR3 contains 13 residues. The CDR3 DNA reads as TGTGCCAGCAGACCACAGGGTTCGGGCGAGCAGTACTTC. This gives the protein CASRPQGSGEQYF.

As regards this clone: Other DNA sequences in this sample translate to the same CDR3. This chain connects TRBV20-1 to TRBJ1-1; D unresolved. Trimming removed 6 bases from V and 1 base from J, with 9 bases in between. The CDR3 has 12 residues. Germline V gene lookup returns CDR1 DFQATT and CDR2 SNEGSKA (reference sequence). In DNA, the CDR3 is TGCAGTGCCAGTCCGGAGAACACTGAAGCTTTCTTT. This translates into CSASPENTEAFF.

The J gene is TRBJ1-2, the V gene TRBV12-5, with TRBD1 identical over 9 bases. The germline V gene encodes CDR1 LGHNT and CDR2 FRNRAP. The CDR3 length is 18 residues. V lost 2 bases and J lost 4; bases outside the gene matches: 14. The CDR3, as DNA: TGTGCTAGTGGTTTGTGGGGGCCCTACAGGGGGCTCATCTATGGCTACACCTTC. Its translation is CASGLWGPYRGLIYGYTF. Together with reference TRBV12-5 and TRBJ1-2, the CDR3 gives the full variable domain: DARVTQTPRHKVTEMGQEVTMRCQPILGHNTVFWYRQTMMQGLELLAYFRNRAPLDDSGMPKDRFSAEMPDATLATLKIQPSEPRDSAVYFCASGLWGPYRGLIYGYTFGSGTRLTVV.

J is TRBJ2-1 and V is TRBV7-8; weak D call: TRBD2 (5 bases). The germline CDR1 and CDR2 sequences are SGHVS and FQNEAQ. Trimming removed 6 bases at V and 1 base at J, with 10 bases between. This CDR3 contains 14 residues. The CDR3 is CASRADLSYNEQFF. The DNA for the CDR3 is TGTGCCAGCAGGGCGGACTTGTCCTACAATGAGCAGTTCTTC.

This sequence joins TRBV9 and TRBJ1-1; D is perhaps TRBD1 (6 bases). The germline V gene encodes CDR1 SGDLS and CDR2 YYNGEE. The length of the CDR3 is 14 residues. Trimming left V 3 bases short and J 11 bases short, with 20 bases between. This chain's CDR3 is CASSAGTKSLSAFF. The CDR3 bases are TGTGCCAGCAGCGCGGGGACAAAATCCCTGTCGGCTTTCTTT.

CDR3 nucleotide sequence: TGTGCCAGTCGGACGAGCTCTGGAAACACCATATATTTT. Protein sequence: CASRTSSGNTIYF. The V call is TRBV6-5, the J call TRBJ1-3, with unresolved D. With 9 bases removed from V and 0 bases from J, the gap between germline ends came to 9 bases. CDR3 size: 13 residues. Germline lookup yields CDR1 MNHEY and CDR2 SVGAGI.

The chain employs TRBV11-2 and TRBJ2-1; D possibly corresponds to TRBD2 (6 bases). Germline V gene lookup returns CDR1 SGHAT and CDR2 FQNNGV. V was trimmed by 5 bases and J by 15 bases, leaving 11 bases between them. The CDR3 is made up of 10 amino acids. CDR3 protein: CASSPIGGFF. The CDR3 nucleotides are TGTGCCAGCAGCCCCATCGGGGGGTTCTTC.

J is TRBJ1-5 and V is TRBV2; D gene uncertain. Trimming took off 7 bases at V and 2 bases at J, with 15 bases between the two ends. The length of the CDR3 is 15 residues. Germline CDR1 SNHLY, CDR2 FYNNEI. DNA for the CDR3: TGTGCCAGCAACGGCCCTGGTGGGGGCAATCAGCCCCAGCATTTT. This encodes CASNGPGGGNQPQHF.

Only one count was recorded for this clone. This chain uses TRBV10-1 with TRBJ2-7; the D is unclear. Germline V gene sequence: CDR1 WNHNN, CDR2 SYGVQD (reference sequence). V shed 2 bases and J shed 3 bases, with 11 bases lying between them. This CDR3 is built from 14 residues. The CDR3 here is CASSEHQPGYEQYF. The CDR3, as DNA: TGCGCCAGCAGTGAGCACCAGCCCGGCTACGAGCAGTACTTC.

The chain couples TRBV6-5 to TRBJ1-3, with a possible D match to TRBD1 (6 bases). The germline CDR1 and CDR2 sequences are MNHEY and SVGAGI. The CDR3 has 15 residues. Between the trimmed V and J ends, which lost 8 bases and 0 bases, there was a span of 14 bases. In nucleotides, the CDR3 is TGTGCCAGCGGGACACGGAAGGACTCTGGAAACACCATATATTTT. Translated: CASGTRKDSGNTIYF.

The gene calls are TRBV12-3 or TRBV12-4 and TRBJ2-5; D uncertain. Trimming shortened V by 5 bases and J by 4 bases, and 8 bases separated the two germline ends. The CDR3 totals 12 residues. CDR3 amino acids: CASSGVGETQYF. Here the CDR3 DNA reads TGTGCCAGCAGTGGAGTCGGAGAGACCCAGTACTTC.

The V call is TRBV19, the J call TRBJ2-6, with D possibly being TRBD1 or TRBD2 (5 bases each). The V gene lost 6 bases and the J gene lost 3 bases, with 12 bases spanning the gap. This CDR3 spans 15 amino acids. Germline V CDR1 and CDR2: LNHDA, SQIVND (reference sequence). CDR3 residues: CASSSGRRGANVLTF. In nucleotides, the CDR3 is TGTGCCAGTAGCTCGGGACGCCGTGGGGCCAACGTCCTGACTTTC.

The CDR3 is CASSPPLAGADTQYF. CDR3 coding DNA: TGTGCCAGCAGTCCCCCCCTAGCAGGTGCAGATACGCAGTATTTT. The J gene is TRBJ2-3, the V gene TRBV28; D possibly corresponds to TRBD2 (5 bases). Trimming left V 5 bases short and J 4 bases short, with 16 bases between. Germline CDR1 MDHEN, CDR2 SYDVKM. The CDR3 extends over 15 amino acids.

The rearrangement links TRBV5-1 to TRBJ2-1, with unresolved D. CDR1 and CDR2 from the germline V gene are SGHRS and YFSETQ. V was pared by 4 bases and J by 5 bases, with 16 bases between. This CDR3 spans 15 amino acids. The CDR3 DNA follows: TGCGCCAGCAGCCCCGACATCTCTAATAACAATGAGCAGTTCTTC. It yields the protein CASSPDISNNNEQFF.

The chain has TRBV18 and TRBJ1-1; D is ambiguous. Germline V gene sequence: CDR1 KGHSH, CDR2 LQKENI. This CDR3 is 13 amino acids long. Deletions cut 6 bases from V and 0 bases from J, with 8 bases between. CDR3 residues: CASSQPLNTEAFF. The CDR3 coding sequence is TGTGCCAGCTCCCAGCCTCTGAACACTGAAGCTTTCTTT.